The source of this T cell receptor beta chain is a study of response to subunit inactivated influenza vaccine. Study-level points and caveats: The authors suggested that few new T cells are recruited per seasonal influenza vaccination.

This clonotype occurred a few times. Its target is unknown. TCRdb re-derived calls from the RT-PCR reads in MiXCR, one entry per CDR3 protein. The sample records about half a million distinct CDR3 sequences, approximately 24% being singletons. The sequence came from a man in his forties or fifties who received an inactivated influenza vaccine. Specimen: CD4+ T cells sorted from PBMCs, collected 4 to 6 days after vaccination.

The CDR3 sequence: CASSPSGRRETQYF. DNA for the CDR3: TGTGCCAGCAGCCCGTCGGGTAGAAGAGAGACCCAGTACTTC. V is TRBV7-8 and J is TRBJ2-5, with no clear D. V shed 5 bases and J shed 4 bases, with 14 bases lying between them. Germline-derived CDR1 and CDR2 are SGHVS and FQNEAQ. This CDR3 comprises 14 residues. Full variable domain (rest looked up from reference TRBV7-8 and TRBJ2-5): GAGVSQSPRYKVAKRGQDVALRCDPISGHVSLFWYQQALGQGPEFLTYFQNEAQLDKSGLPSDRFFAERPEGSVSTLKIQRTQQEDSAVYLCASSPSGRRETQYFGPGTRLLVL.